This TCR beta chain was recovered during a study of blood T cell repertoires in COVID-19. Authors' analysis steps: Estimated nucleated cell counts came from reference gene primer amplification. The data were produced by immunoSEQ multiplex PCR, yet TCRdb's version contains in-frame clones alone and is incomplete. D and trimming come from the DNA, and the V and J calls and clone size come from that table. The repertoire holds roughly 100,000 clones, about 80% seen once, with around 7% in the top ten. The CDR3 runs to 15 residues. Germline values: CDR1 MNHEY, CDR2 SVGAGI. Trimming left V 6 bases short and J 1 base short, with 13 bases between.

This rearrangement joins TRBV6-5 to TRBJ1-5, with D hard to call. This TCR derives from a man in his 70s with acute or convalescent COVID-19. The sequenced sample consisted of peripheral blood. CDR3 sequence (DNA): TGTGCCAGCAGCAGACGGACTGAAAGCAATCAGCCCCAGCATTTT. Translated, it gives CASSRRTESNQPQHF.